The TCR beta chain under discussion was sequenced for a study of blood T cell repertoires in COVID-19. CDR1 and CDR2 (germline): GTSNPN, SVGIG (reference sequence). Trimming shortened V by 1 base and J by 7 bases, and 7 bases separated the two germline ends. This CDR3 comprises 12 residues. Profiling relied on immunoSEQ multiplex PCR, and the TCRdb table lists in-frame clones only, not all of them. The repertoire consists of 150,000 to 200,000 clones, with 87% occurring once and the leading ten covering 1.2%. The chain combines TRBV30 with TRBJ2-2, with a weak D call TRBD1 (6 bases). This clonotype was sampled from a human donor with acute COVID-19. The donor label of this sample is uncertain. Sequencing used PBMCs or T cells enriched from blood (not recorded which). The CDR3 DNA follows: TGTGCCTGGAGTGACAGGGACGGGGAGCTGTTTTTT. Encoded protein: CAWSDRDGELFF.